This TCR beta chain was sequenced in a study of blood T cell repertoires in COVID-19 (dated by TCRdb to 2020 to 2022). Regarding the complete study: The collaborator samples originated in the United States, Italy and Spain and spanned the acute and convalescent phases of COVID-19. Sample metadata almost always included a de-identified subject ID, COVID-19 status, age in years and sex. The repertoires were made available in a free public database intended to serve as a resource for research on the immune response to SARS-CoV-2. Where HLA class I and class II types were available, the types were taken from metadata supplied by the sample provider, not from assay-based typing. Subjects who had been exposed to COVID-19, were actively infected with it, or had recovered from it provided the deeply sampled blood TCRbeta repertoires that made up the dataset. Samples came from the ongoing ImmuneRACE study (first 160 participants) plus 1,254 subjects from 6 global collaborators. The prospective study material was composed of cDNA or gDNA derived from T cells, B-cell-depleted T cells, or PBMCs.

TCRbeta CDR3 regions were amplified from genomic DNA by means of the immunoSEQ Assay, a bias-controlled multiplex PCR. The paper's processing steps were these. Within the assay, amplification of reference gene primers was used to estimate how many nucleated cells each sample contained. To quantify the absolute abundance of each unique TCRbeta CDR3 rearrangement, sequence reads were collapsed and filtered. For each sample, productive Simpson clonality was calculated as the square root of Simpson's diversity index over productive rearrangements. In TCRdb, the immuneACCESS table is reduced to in-frame sequences with V and J assigned. These tables do not hold every clone; where another copy was compared, an unresolved V gene accounts for under half, and the others remain unexplained. The DNA was the basis for D and trimming; V, J and clone size are from that table. Recorded for this sample are 490,000 or so clones; 80% to 90% of them occurred a single time. In total, the top ten clones hold 6.5% to 8.5% of the sample.

About this clone itself: It has no known antigen specificity. The record has no base qualities; no much larger clone is one base away.

Enrolling through a virtual design, the prospective study's participants ranged in age from roughly 18 to 95 years and lived across about two dozen United States geographic areas. To assign participants to cohorts, the prospective study relied on clinical history that participants themselves reported in a screening survey and a study questionnaire. Recovered participants in ImmuneRACE Cohort 3 were defined by two consecutive negative NP/OP PCR tests, clearance by a healthcare professional, or resolution of symptoms. In the prospective study, mobile phlebotomists collected whole blood, serum and a nasopharyngeal or oropharyngeal swab from each participant. Prospective study participants could optionally give additional blood draws and questionnaires over an approximately two-month period. Before DNA extraction, prospective study blood samples were shipped either frozen or at room temperature. V is clipped by 6 bases and J by 1 base, and the sequence between their germline boundaries is 12 bases long. For CDR1 and CDR2, the germline V gene lists MNHEY and SVGAGI. The CDR3 sequence holds 14 residues, the cysteine and phenylalanine included. Just CDR3 DNA is preserved here, 42 bases in frame from base 1.

The paper as a whole reports these results and caveats: How much clinical and demographic metadata was included differed by source and by participant, and the metadata was provided uncurated.

The chain is encoded by TRBV6-5 joined to TRBJ1-2; matching of 6 bases hints at TRBD1 as the D gene. This receptor was taken from a woman in her sixties who had recovered from COVID-19. Sequencing was performed on PBMCs or T cells enriched from blood (not recorded which). The base sequence is TGTGCCAGCAGCCCACCCAGGGGTAACTATGGCTACACCTTC. This translates into CASSPPRGNYGYTF.